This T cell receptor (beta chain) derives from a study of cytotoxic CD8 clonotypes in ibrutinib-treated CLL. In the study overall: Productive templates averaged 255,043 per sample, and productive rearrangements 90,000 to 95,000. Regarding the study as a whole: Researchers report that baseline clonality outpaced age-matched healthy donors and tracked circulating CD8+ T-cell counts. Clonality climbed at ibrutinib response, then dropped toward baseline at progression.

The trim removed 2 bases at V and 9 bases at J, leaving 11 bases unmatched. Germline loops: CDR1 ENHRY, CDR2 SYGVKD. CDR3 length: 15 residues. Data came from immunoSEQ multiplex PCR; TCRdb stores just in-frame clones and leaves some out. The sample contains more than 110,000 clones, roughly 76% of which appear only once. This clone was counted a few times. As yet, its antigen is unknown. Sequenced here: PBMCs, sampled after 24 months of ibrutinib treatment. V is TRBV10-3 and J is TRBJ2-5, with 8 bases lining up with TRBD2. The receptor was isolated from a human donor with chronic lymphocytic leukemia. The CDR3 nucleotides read TGTGCCATCAGTGAGGGGTCCGGGAGGGCCGAGGCCCAGTACTTC. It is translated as CAISEGSGRAEAQYF.